Listed here are 19 T cell receptor beta chains from one sample, sequenced in a study of shared clonotypes between healthy human individuals. The protocol was immunoSEQ multiplex PCR, while the TCRdb copy is restricted to in-frame clones and leaves out a portion. The sample contains approximately 530,000 clones, about 96% of which appear only once. The sequenced material came from naive CD4+ T cells sorted from blood. The subset denotes: CD45RA+ positively selected. The receptors were gathered from a woman aged 25 to 39 in good health.

V is TRBV7-2 and J is TRBJ1-5; D is unclear. Per the germline V gene, CDR1 is SGHTA and CDR2 is FQGNSA. The V end lost 5 bases, the J end lost 4 bases, and 12 bases lay between the germline ends. This CDR3 contains 14 residues. The CDR3 DNA reads as TGTGCCAGCAGCCCCTGGGCCCCAAATCAGCCCCAGCATTTT. As protein: CASSPWAPNQPQHF.

The V and J genes are TRBV30 and TRBJ1-1; perhaps TRBD1 as D (6 bases). CDR1 and CDR2 from the germline V gene are GTSNPN and SVGIG (reference sequence). Trimming left V 5 bases short and J 3 bases short, with 16 bases between. CDR3 length: 14 amino acids. CDR3 amino acids: CAWVGGSPYTEAFF. As DNA, the CDR3 is TGTGCCTGGGTGGGGGGCAGTCCCTACACTGAAGCTTTCTTT.

The chain combines TRBV5-4 with TRBJ2-7; 9 bases match TRBD2. This CDR3 has 15 residues. CDR1 and CDR2 from the germline V gene are SGHNT and YYREEE (reference sequence). The V and J ends lost 2 bases and 0 bases, in that order; junction bases with no gene match: 3. The CDR3 DNA reads TGTGCCAGCAGCTTTTATAGCGGGAGCTCCTACGAGCAGTACTTC. Translating it yields CASSFYSGSSYEQYF. The full variable domain, completed using reference TRBV5-4 and TRBJ2-7, is ETGVTQSPTHLIKTRGQQVTLRCSSQSGHNTVSWYQQALGQGPQFIFQYYREEENGRGNFPPRFSGLQFPNYSSELNVNALELDDSALYLCASSFYSGSSYEQYFGPGTRLTVT.

This sequence joins TRBV19 and TRBJ2-7; 7 bases fit TRBD2. V lost 0 bases and J lost 2; bases outside the gene matches: 4. CDR1 is LNHDA, CDR2 SQIVND, per germline (reference sequence). The CDR3 is made up of 15 amino acids. The CDR3 DNA follows: TGTGCCAGTAGTATAGATCGCGGGAGCACCTACGAGCAGTACTTC. It yields the protein CASSIDRGSTYEQYF. Filled out from reference TRBV19 and TRBJ2-7, the complete variable domain reads DGGITQSPKYLFRKEGQNVTLSCEQNLNHDAMYWYRQDPGQGLRLIYYSQIVNDFQKGDIAEGYSVSREKKESFPLTVTSAQKNPTAFYLCASSIDRGSTYEQYFGPGTRLTVT.

This sequence joins TRBV7-6 and TRBJ1-1; the D gene is possibly TRBD1 (6 bases). CDR1 and CDR2 (germline): SGHVS, FNYEAQ. The CDR3 totals 14 residues. V was clipped by 4 bases and J by 5 bases, with 14 bases between them. For the CDR3, the DNA is TGTGCCAGCAGCTCAGGGGAGGGTGTAACTGAAGCTTTCTTT. It yields the protein CASSSGEGVTEAFF.

The gene calls are TRBV7-8 and TRBJ1-5, with D perhaps TRBD1 (5 bases). Germline CDR1 is SGHVS and CDR2 is FQNEAQ. Trimming removed 7 bases at V and 6 bases at J, with 16 bases between. The CDR3 is 14 amino acids. The CDR3 DNA reads as TGTGCCAGCAACCAAGGACAAGGCCCTCAGCCCCAGCATTTT. This sequence encodes CASNQGQGPQPQHF.

The chain couples TRBV18 to TRBJ2-7, with TRBD2 identical over 9 bases. V lost 1 base to trimming and J lost 3 bases; unmatched junction nucleotides: 7. In germline, CDR1 is KGHSH, CDR2 LQKENI. This CDR3 has 16 residues. The chain's CDR3 is CASSPQSSGIGYEQYF. The CDR3 bases are TGTGCCAGCTCACCACAGTCTAGCGGGATCGGCTACGAGCAGTACTTC.

The J gene is TRBJ1-4, the V gene TRBV4-1; the D gene is possibly TRBD1 (6 bases). The CDR3 spans 18 residues. The germline gives CDR1 MGHRA, CDR2 YSYEKL. The ends were cut back, 0 bases at V and 6 bases at J, with 20 bases in the middle. The CDR3 here is CASSQDVRGATTYEKLFF. CDR3 DNA sequence: TGCGCCAGCAGCCAAGATGTGAGGGGGGCGACGACCTATGAAAAACTGTTTTTT.

DNA for the CDR3: TGTGCCATTGGTAATGAAAAACTGTTTTTT. Protein: CAIGNEKLFF. V usage is TRBV28 and J usage is TRBJ1-4, with no clear D. Looked up from germline, CDR1 is MDHEN and CDR2 is SYDVKM. The germline V and J ends were trimmed by 10 bases and 4 bases, with 4 bases remaining between them. This CDR3 contains 10 residues.

This clone was found a few times. The same CDR3 can be traced to other DNA sequences in this sample. This chain joins TRBV18 and TRBJ2-7; no definite D call. The V and J ends lost 2 bases and 3 bases respectively, with 5 bases between them. The CDR3 consists of 12 residues. Per the germline V gene, CDR1 is KGHSH and CDR2 is LQKENI. The DNA of the CDR3 is TGTGCCAGCTCACCAACGAGCTACGAGCAGTACTTC. Translated: CASSPTSYEQYF. Filled out from reference TRBV18 and TRBJ2-7, the complete variable domain reads NAGVMQNPRHLVRRRGQEARLRCSPMKGHSHVYWYRQLPEEGLKFMVYLQKENIIDESGMPKERFSAEFPKEGPSILRIQQVVRGDSAAYFCASSPTSYEQYFGPGTRLTVT.

The V call is TRBV19, the J call TRBJ2-2; D call uncertain. Germline assignment: CDR1 LNHDA and CDR2 SQIVND (reference sequence). There are 14 residues in the CDR3. V dropped 0 bases and J dropped 0 bases, with 2 bases sitting between them. The CDR3 coding sequence is TGTGCCAGTAGTATAGAAGCGAACACCGGGGAGCTGTTTTTT. Its translation: CASSIEANTGELFF.

As DNA, the CDR3 is TGTGCCAGCAGCCCCGCTGGACTCACCTACGAGCAGTACTTC. Translated: CASSPAGLTYEQYF. The chain combines TRBV11-2 with TRBJ2-5, with D possibly TRBD2 on 5 matching bases. The J call is uncertain, as TRBJ2-7 better fits the DNA end. Germline values: CDR1 SGHAT, CDR2 FQNNGV. This CDR3 is built from 14 residues.

This chain connects TRBV28 to TRBJ1-1; 9 bases agree with TRBD1. CDR3 length equals 16 residues. CDR1 MDHEN and CDR2 SYDVKM come from the germline V gene. J lost 0 bases, V lost 6 bases, and 8 bases had no gene match. The CDR3 nucleotides read TGTGCCAGCAGACGTGGACAGGGGAATCTGAACACTGAAGCTTTCTTT. Translated, it gives CASRRGQGNLNTEAFF. The full variable domain, its missing parts supplied by reference TRBV28 and TRBJ1-1, is DVKVTQSSRYLVKRTGEKVFLECVQDMDHENMFWYRQDPGLGLRLIYFSYDVKMKEKGDIPEGYSVSREKKERFSLILESASTNQTSMYLCASRRGQGNLNTEAFFGQGTRLTVV.

This chain connects TRBV28 to TRBJ1-2, with 7 bases fitting TRBD1. The CDR3 has 14 residues. The junction had 8 bases not matched to a gene; V was cut back by 8 bases and J by 2 bases. Germline-derived CDR1 and CDR2 are MDHEN and SYDVKM. CDR3 protein: CASLITTGNYGYTF. As DNA, the CDR3 is TGTGCCAGCCTAATCACGACAGGGAACTATGGCTACACCTTC.

The V and J genes are TRBV10-3 and TRBJ2-7; 8 bases are shared with TRBD2. The CDR3 spans 16 residues. Germline CDR1 is ENHRY and CDR2 is SYGVKD. J gave up 0 bases and V 6 bases, and 10 bases lay outside the gene matches. CDR3 loop: CAISRGGYPSSYEQYF. Here the CDR3 DNA reads TGTGCCATCAGCCGCGGGGGGTACCCTAGCTCCTACGAGCAGTACTTC.

The chain uses TRBV9 and TRBJ2-1; 9 bases agree with TRBD2. The CDR3 runs 20 residues. Trimming cost V 4 bases and J 0 bases; bases outside gene matches: 17. Germline assignment: CDR1 SGDLS and CDR2 YYNGEE. CDR3 protein: CASSRTSLAGMVASYNEQFF. The CDR3 nucleotides are TGTGCCAGCAGCCGCACCAGCCTAGCGGGAATGGTCGCCTCCTACAATGAGCAGTTCTTC. The complete variable domain, with remaining parts taken from reference TRBV9 and TRBJ2-1, reads DSGVTQTPKHLITATGQRVTLRCSPRSGDLSVYWYQQSLDQGLQFLIQYYNGEERAKGNILERFSAQQFPDLHSELNLSSLELGDSALYFCASSRTSLAGMVASYNEQFFGPGTRLTVL.

This rearrangement joins TRBV10-3 to TRBJ2-5; tentatively, D is TRBD2 (7 bases). The V and J ends lost 3 bases and 5 bases respectively, with 16 bases between them. There are 15 residues in the CDR3. Looked up from germline, CDR1 is ENHRY and CDR2 is SYGVKD. Written as DNA, the CDR3 is TGTGCCATCAGTGACCCACGGGGGGCCTCGGAGACCCAGTACTTC. Translating gives CAISDPRGASETQYF.

This chain connects TRBV6-5 to TRBJ2-7, with D perhaps TRBD1 (5 bases). Germline V gives CDR1 MNHEY, CDR2 SVGAGI. V was shortened by 0 bases and J by 2 bases, with 11 bases between the two germline ends. The CDR3 contains 15 residues. The CDR3 DNA is TGTGCCAGCAGTTACTCGGGGCGGACCCCCTACGAGCAGTACTTC. It encodes CASSYSGRTPYEQYF.

The V and J genes are TRBV7-6 and TRBJ2-7; D possibly uses TRBD1 or TRBD2 (5 bases each). This CDR3 has 15 amino acids. CDR1 and CDR2 from the germline V gene are SGHVS and FNYEAQ. Trimming shortened V by 0 bases and J by 6 bases, and 15 bases separated the two germline ends. The CDR3 is CASSLAGQGGGEQYF. DNA for the CDR3: TGTGCCAGCAGCTTAGCCGGGCAGGGTGGGGGCGAGCAGTACTTC.